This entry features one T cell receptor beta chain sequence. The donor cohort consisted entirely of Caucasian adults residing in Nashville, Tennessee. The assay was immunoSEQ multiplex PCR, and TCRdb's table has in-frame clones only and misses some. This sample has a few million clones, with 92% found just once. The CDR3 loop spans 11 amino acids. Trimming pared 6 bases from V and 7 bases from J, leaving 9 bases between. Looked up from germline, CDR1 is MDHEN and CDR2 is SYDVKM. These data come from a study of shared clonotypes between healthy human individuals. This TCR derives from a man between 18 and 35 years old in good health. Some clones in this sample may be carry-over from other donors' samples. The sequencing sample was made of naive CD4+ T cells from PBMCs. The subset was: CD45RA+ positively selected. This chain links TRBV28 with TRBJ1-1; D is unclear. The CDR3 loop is CASRSYSEAFF. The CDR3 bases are TGTGCCAGCAGGTCGTATAGTGAAGCTTTCTTT.